The entry below gives a single T cell receptor beta chain sequence along with its context. The time point was: sample taken at primary tumor resection. Without sorting, whole RNA was sequenced from tumor, nontumor lung or frozen PBMC. CDR3 length: 13 residues. Germline V gene sequence: CDR1 LNHDA, CDR2 SQIVND (reference sequence). V lost 6 bases and J lost 3, with 12 bases in between. This sample was included in a study of spatial heterogeneity in lung cancer. TCRdb used MiXCR to reprocess the 5' RACE reads, holding one entry per CDR3 protein. The sample contains about 92,000 distinct CDR3 sequences, about 12% of which appear only once.

Sequenced here: PBMCs, sampled at surgery. This sequence joins TRBV19 and TRBJ2-7; D is unclear. This clonotype originated in a male donor with early-stage non-small cell lung cancer. DNA of the CDR3: TGTGCCAGTAGCCCCGGGCCTCACTACGAGCAGTACTTC. It translates to CASSPGPHYEQYF.